This TCR beta chain was identified in a study of chemoradiotherapy in HPV16-positive cancers. Germline V lookup: CDR1 SGHRS, CDR2 YFSETQ. The CDR3 runs to 14 residues. The ends lost 1 base at V and 7 bases at J; junction bases unmatched: 4. Assay used: immunoSEQ multiplex PCR; TCRdb lists only in-frame clones, some missing. The sample holds around 5,000 clones, 86% seen once. The clonotype was recovered from a human donor with HPV-associated anogenital cancer. Sequences were derived from tumor tissue, sampled from a patient who underwent chemoradiotherapy. The rearrangement uses TRBV5-1 and TRBJ2-1, with 8 bases that match TRBD2. The CDR3 DNA sequence: TGCGCCAGCAGCTTGTCGGGGGGGCGGAATGAGCAGTTCTTC. Its protein is CASSLSGGRNEQFF.